This entry describes one T cell receptor (beta chain). The data originate from a study of immune evolution from preneoplasia to lung adenocarcinoma. Using immunoSEQ multiplex PCR, the repertoire was profiled, and TCRdb retains in-frame clones only, with some absent. The repertoire has 35,000 to 40,000 clones, roughly 71% of them found once; the top ten carry roughly 6.6%. Germline CDR1 reads SGHVS; CDR2 reads FQNEAQ. This CDR3 comprises 15 residues. Losses at the gene ends were 5 bases for V and 3 bases for J; bases not matched to a gene: 5. The sequenced sample was FFPE invasive lung adenocarcinoma tissue. This TCR came from a person aged 55 to 75 with lung adenocarcinoma. The chain has TRBV7-8 and TRBJ2-3; 10 bases are shared with TRBD2. The CDR3 region is CASSQREGRTDTQYF. The CDR3 coding sequence is TGTGCCAGCAGCCAGCGGGAGGGGCGAACAGATACGCAGTATTTT.